These 5 T cell receptor beta chains were sequenced from one sample in a study of T cells in Graves' hyperthyroidism and ophthalmopathy. There were TCR beta CDR3 regions amplified from RNA transcripts. During a first-round RT-PCR of the TCR CDR3, the HTBI primer set was used. TCRdb re-called the multiplex PCR reads through MiXCR, storing one row per CDR3 protein. Among roughly 840,000 distinct CDR3 sequences listed, about 38% were seen once. The sample taken for sequencing was blood. These receptors all stem from a man between 18 and 35 years old with Graves' hyperthyroidism.

V is TRBV20-1 and J is TRBJ1-4; tentative D call: TRBD1 (5 bases). CDR3 length: 14 residues. Between the trimmed V and J ends, which lost 5 bases and 8 bases, there was a span of 18 bases. From germline, CDR1 is DFQATT and CDR2 SNEGSKA (reference sequence). DNA of the CDR3: TGCAGTGCTCGGTCCCGAGGGGTACGCGAAAAACTGTTTTTT. Protein: CSARSRGVREKLFF.

Comment on this clonotype: This may arise from a read error, as a much more abundant clone is one base away. The rearrangement uses TRBV20-1 and TRBJ1-2; D call uncertain. CDR1 is DFQATT and CDR2 is SNEGSKA in the germline V gene (reference sequence). The CDR3 totals 12 residues. In DNA form, the CDR3 reads TGCGGTGCTCGTACAACTAACTATGGCTACACCTTC. This encodes CGARTTNYGYTF.

V gene TRBV7-9 combines with J gene TRBJ2-7; D is unresolved. The V and J ends lost 3 bases and 3 bases respectively, with 21 bases between them. CDR1 is SEHNR and CDR2 is FQNEAQ in the germline V gene (reference sequence). The CDR3 covers 17 residues. In DNA, the CDR3 is TGTGCCAGCAGCTTCGACGGCTATGATGAGGAAAGCTACGAGCAGTACTTC. This sequence encodes CASSFDGYDEESYEQYF.

This clonotype has more than one count but fewer than ten. This chain links TRBV5-8 with TRBJ2-5; a weak D match, TRBD2 (7 bases). The CDR3 runs 18 residues. Trimming shortened V by 0 bases and J by 3 bases, and 21 bases separated the two germline ends. Germline V gene data show CDR1 as SGHTS and CDR2 as YDEGEE. The CDR3 nucleotides are TGTGCCAGCAGCTTGGAGGGAAGGGGGGGAAGAGGAGAAGAGACCCAGTACTTC. It is translated as CASSLEGRGGRGEETQYF. The complete variable domain, with remaining parts taken from reference TRBV5-8 and TRBJ2-5, reads EAGVTQSPTHLIKTRGQQATLRCSPISGHTSVYWYQQALGLGLQFLLWYDEGEERNRGNFPPRFSGRQFPNYSSELNVNALELEDSALYLCASSLEGRGGRGEETQYFGPGTRLLVL.

With respect to this clonotype: Given the absence of the conserved phenylalanine or tryptophan at the CDR3 end, a read error is likely. J is TRBJ2-7 and V is TRBV2; 8 nucleotides match TRBD2. Germline-derived CDR1 and CDR2 are SNHLY and FYNNEI. Unmatched junction bases numbered 9, after V lost 6 bases and J lost 5 bases. The CDR3 runs 14 residues. CDR3 region: CASREQAGAHEQYL. DNA of the CDR3: TGTGCCAGCAGGGAACAAGCGGGAGCCCACGAGCAGTACCTC.